The rows below give T cell receptor beta chains drawn from one sample of a study of human T cells and chemical hapten exposure. TCRdb called the RACE reads again in MiXCR, with one record for every CDR3 protein. The data hold about 94,000 distinct CDR3 sequences, with around 9.3% observed a single time. This material consisted of whole blood, taken in connection with sensitization to the hapten diphenylcyclopropenone (DPC). Receptor source: a woman aged 40 to 50 with alopecia areata. Some clones in this sample may be carry-over from other donors' samples. Both conserved end residues are part of each CDR3. D genes are given only for firm matches. Not all rows give a size; the values are once, few, many and, for expanded clones, a class.

V gene	clone size	J gene	D gene	CDR3 DNA	CDR3 protein
TRBV28	.	TRBJ2-7	.	TGTGCCAGCAGTTTAGGGCAGGTTTCCTACGAGCAGTACTTC	CASSLGQVSYEQYF
TRBV6-2/TRBV6-3	few	TRBJ1-1	.	TGTGCCAGCAGAACGTATATGAACACTGAAGCTTTCTTT	CASRTYMNTEAFF
TRBV29-1	few	TRBJ2-1	.	TGCAGCGTTGCCGGGGCGGATTCCTACAATGAGCAGTTCTTC	CSVAGADSYNEQFF
TRBV28	many	TRBJ2-7	TRBD1	TGTGCCAGCAGTTCCCCTGGGACAGGGGGCCACGAGCAGTACTTC	CASSSPGTGGHEQYF
TRBV10-3	many	TRBJ2-3	TRBD2	TGTGCCATCAGACTTAGCGGGGGGGGCACAGATACGCAGTATTTT	CAIRLSGGGTDTQYF
TRBV4-1	many	TRBJ2-7	.	TGCGCCAGCAGCCAAGATATAACAGCCGAGCAGTACTTC	CASSQDITAEQYF
TRBV6-6	.	TRBJ1-1	TRBD1	TGTGCCAGCACTAACGACCAGGGGGCAGAAGCTTTCTTT	CASTNDQGAEAFF
TRBV20-1	.	TRBJ2-1	.	TGCAGTGCTAGTCTAGCCGCAGACCCTTACAATGAGCAGTTCTTC	CSASLAADPYNEQFF
TRBV18	.	TRBJ2-7	.	TGTGCCAGCTCCCCCCAAAGCGGTCACTCCTACGAGCAGTACTTC	CASSPQSGHSYEQYF
TRBV11-2	many	TRBJ2-1	.	TGTGCCAGCAGCCCGGTGGGGGGCCCCTACAATGAGCAGTTCTTC	CASSPVGGPYNEQFF
TRBV12-3/TRBV12-4	.	TRBJ2-1	.	TGTGCCAGCAGTAGTACGACATACAATGAGCAGTTCTTC	CASSSTTYNEQFF
TRBV7-2	few	TRBJ2-4	TRBD2	TGTGCCAGCAGCTTAGATAGGGGACTAGCGGGATTAGCCAAAAACATTCAGTACTTC	CASSLDRGLAGLAKNIQYF
TRBV20-1	.	TRBJ2-4	.	TGCAGTGCTACCCCAAGGGGGATCATAGCCAAAAACATTCAGTACTTC	CSATPRGIIAKNIQYF
TRBV7-2	many	TRBJ2-7	TRBD2	TGTGCCAGCAGCCCCGGACTAGGGTCCTACGAGCAGTACTTC	CASSPGLGSYEQYF